Many counts were recorded for the clone carrying this T cell receptor beta chain. Its antigen is not identified. These data come from a study of molecular identifiers for immune sequencing clone quantification. A CD8+CD4-CCR7+CD45RA+ gate was used to sort naive CD8 T cells. One entry per CDR3 protein results from TCRdb running MiXCR on the PCR reads. The table shows some 320,000 distinct CDR3 sequences, with around 21% occurring only once. Study conclusions and caveats: Whereas clones above 20 RNA copies held under 1% of naive-cell molecules, they held over 98% of effector molecules.

This CDR3 has 14 amino acids. V lost 2 bases to trimming and J lost 8 bases, with 13 bases between them. Germline lookup yields CDR1 MNHEY and CDR2 SMNVEV (reference sequence). This receptor was identified in a human donor in good health. Some libraries in this study had Jurkat cell RNA spiked in. Sequences were obtained from naive CD8+ T cells from blood, with Jurkat cell RNA spiked in. Noted subset: FACS-sorted CD8+CD4-CCR7+CD45RA+ naive T cells. J is TRBJ1-5 and V is TRBV27; possibly TRBD1 for D (5 bases). Here the CDR3 reads CASSLGGVTEPQHF. CDR3 in DNA: TGTGCCAGCAGTTTAGGAGGGGTCACGGAGCCCCAGCATTTT.